What follows are 13 T cell receptor beta chains derived from one specimen sequenced in a study of memory CD4+ T cells and cytomegalovirus serostatus. The sort gate was single viable CD3+CD4+CD8-CD45RO+ cells for memory CD4+ T cells. Profiled with immunoSEQ multiplex PCR; TCRdb holds only in-frame clones, not every one. This table holds tens of thousands of clones, 70% to 80% found once. Input material: memory CD4+ T cells from blood. These TCRs come from an adult in good health and CMV-seronegative.

The V gene is TRBV4-1, the J gene TRBJ2-3, with TRBD2 identical over 9 bases. The CDR3 loop spans 19 amino acids. CDR1 is MGHRA, CDR2 YSYEKL, per germline. Trimming took 0 bases from V and 5 from J; bases not matched to a gene: 15. CDR3 DNA: TGCGCCAGCAGCCAAGATCTTTCGCAGCGGGGGGCGGGAAGAGATACGCAGTATTTT. Amino acid sequence: CASSQDLSQRGAGRDTQYF.

The V and J genes are TRBV9 and TRBJ2-7, with D uncertain. The CDR3 loop spans 14 amino acids. The germline V gene encodes CDR1 SGDLS and CDR2 YYNGEE. V was clipped by 0 bases and J by 4 bases, with 11 bases between them. The CDR3 coding sequence is TGTGCCAGCAGCGTAGCCTCCCTTGGTTACGAGCAGTACTTC. It translates to CASSVASLGYEQYF.

CDR3 sequence reads: CASSPPVSYGYTF. As DNA, the CDR3 is TGTGCCAGCAGTCCCCCAGTGAGCTATGGCTACACCTTC. The chain couples TRBV6-6 to TRBJ1-2; D is ambiguous. The V gene lost 5 bases and the J gene lost 4 bases, with 11 bases spanning the gap. The CDR3 spans 13 residues. The germline CDR1 and CDR2 sequences are MNHNY and SVGAGI (reference sequence).

This clone has only one observation. The rearrangement links TRBV18 to TRBJ1-3; no firm D call. Germline CDR1 reads KGHSH; CDR2 reads LQKENI. V lost 4 bases and J lost 2, with 6 bases in between. The CDR3 sequence is 13 residues long. CDR3 amino acids: CASSRPPGNTIYF. The CDR3 coding sequence is TGTGCCAGCTCACGCCCCCCTGGAAACACCATATATTTT.

This clone was seen just once. The chain is built from TRBV21-1 and TRBJ2-3; no check of the table's D call, TRBD1, against the DNA was made. TRBV21-1 is a pseudogene segment. The CDR3 has 17 residues. The CDR3 coding sequence is TGTGCCAGCAGCCACGGGACGGGACACGCGAACACAGATACGCAGTATTTT. Its translation is CASSHGTGHANTDTQYF.

On this clone: Compared with germline, one end of the junction differs, possibly owing to a read error. The rearrangement joins TRBV10-2 to TRBJ1-5, with D possibly TRBD1 on 6 matching bases. The CDR3 sequence is 14 residues long. Per the germline V gene, CDR1 is WSHSY and CDR2 is SAAADI. The CDR3 DNA sequence: TGCACCAGCAGTGAGAGAAGGGGGGATCAGCCCCAGCATTTT. The encoded protein is CTSSERRGDQPQHF.

This clone was counted a few times. The chain links TRBV7-2 to TRBJ2-1; the D call may be TRBD1 or TRBD2 (5 bases each). The CDR3 length is 15 residues. V lost 4 bases and J 3 bases, leaving 13 bases between the germline ends. Germline-derived CDR1 and CDR2 are SGHTA and FQGNSA. The CDR3, as DNA: TGTGCCAGCAGCTCCACCGGGACCATCTACAATGAGCAGTTCTTC. Protein: CASSSTGTIYNEQFF.

The sample holds one count of this clone. The chain uses TRBV30 and TRBJ2-5; TRBD2 matches 7 bases. Germline V lookup: CDR1 GTSNPN, CDR2 SVGIG (reference sequence). CDR3 length equals 11 residues. Trimming removed 3 bases from V and 5 bases from J; junction bases left unmatched: 0. CDR3 amino acids: CAWRGGETQYF. In DNA, the CDR3 is TGTGCCTGGAGGGGAGGGGAGACCCAGTACTTC.

This chain joins TRBV2 and TRBJ1-5; D is uncertain. The CDR3 extends over 17 amino acids. Trimming cost V 1 base and J 4 bases, with 17 bases left between them. CDR1 is SNHLY and CDR2 is FYNNEI in the germline V gene. The CDR3 here is CASSEGPKKGNNQPQHF. CDR3 nucleotides: TGTGCCAGCAGTGAAGGGCCCAAGAAGGGAAATAATCAGCCCCAGCATTTT.

This chain joins TRBV6-1 and TRBJ2-5; no firm D call. This CDR3 has 12 amino acids. Looked up from germline, CDR1 is MNHNS and CDR2 is SASEGT. The germline V and J ends were trimmed by 2 bases and 6 bases, with 7 bases remaining between them. The CDR3 coding sequence is TGTGCCAGCAGTGAATTCGTGAAGACCCAGTACTTC. Amino acid sequence: CASSEFVKTQYF.

The rearrangement links TRBV6-5 to TRBJ2-7, with D perhaps matching TRBD1 (6 bases). The V gene's germline CDR1 is MNHEY and CDR2 SVGAGI. Trimming stripped 5 bases from V and 2 bases from J, with 13 bases between. This CDR3 is 14 amino acids long. The CDR3 DNA reads TGTGCCAGCAGTCACCGGGGACAAACCTACGAGCAGTACTTC. Amino acids: CASSHRGQTYEQYF.

The CDR3 nucleotides read TGTGCCAGCAGCCAACTCCAGACAGGGCCGAACACTGAAGCTTTCTTT. It codes for CASSQLQTGPNTEAFF. This chain links TRBV4-2 with TRBJ1-1; 7 positions agree with TRBD1. The ends lost 2 bases at V and 1 base at J; junction bases unmatched: 7. This CDR3 comprises 16 residues. Germline V gene sequence: CDR1 LGHNA, CDR2 YNFKEQ.

This sequence joins TRBV4-3 and TRBJ2-6; 7 nucleotides line up with TRBD1. The CDR3 runs to 19 residues. V was clipped by 0 bases and J by 0 bases; unmatched bases: 8. Germline CDR1 reads LGHNA; CDR2 reads YSLEER. The DNA of the CDR3 is TGCGCCAGCAGCCAAGAGAAAGCGACAGGGCACTCTGGGGCCAACGTCCTGACTTTC. Its protein product is CASSQEKATGHSGANVLTF.